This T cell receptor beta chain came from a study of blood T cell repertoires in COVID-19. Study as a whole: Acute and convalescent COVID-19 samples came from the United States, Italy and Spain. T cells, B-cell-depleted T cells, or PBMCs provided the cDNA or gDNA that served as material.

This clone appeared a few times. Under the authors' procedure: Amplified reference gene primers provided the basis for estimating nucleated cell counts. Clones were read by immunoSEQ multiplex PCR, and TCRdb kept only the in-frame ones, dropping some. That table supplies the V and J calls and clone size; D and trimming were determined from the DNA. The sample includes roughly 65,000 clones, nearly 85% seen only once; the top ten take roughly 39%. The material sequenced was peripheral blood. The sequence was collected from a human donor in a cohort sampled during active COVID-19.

The CDR3 bases are TGTGCCAGCAGCAAGGACAGGGTAGGCGAAAAACTGTTTTTT. Protein sequence: CASSKDRVGEKLFF. This chain connects TRBV28 to TRBJ1-4, with 8 bases aligning to TRBD1. The CDR3 contains 14 residues. Germline assignment: CDR1 MDHEN and CDR2 SYDVKM. Trimming cost V 6 bases and J 8 bases; bases outside gene matches: 8.